Following are 16 T cell receptor beta chains from one sample sequenced in a study of CD8 T cells in Susac syndrome. An input of 0.5 to 1 ug of RNA was subjected to reverse transcription using random hexamers. TCRdb re-analysed the immunoSEQ multiplex PCR reads in MiXCR, keeping a single row per CDR3 protein. This sample has roughly 220,000 distinct CDR3 sequences; 94% occur once, and the top ten carry approximately 0.15%. Input material: CD4+ T cells from PBMCs. Source of these receptors: a human donor with Susac syndrome.

V gene TRBV20-1 combines with J gene TRBJ2-2, with 9 bases identical to TRBD1. CDR3 size: 13 residues. J gave up 6 bases and V 6 bases, and 5 bases lay outside the gene matches. Germline V gene data show CDR1 as DFQATT and CDR2 as SNEGSKA (reference sequence). The CDR3 nucleotides are TGCAGTGCCCGGGACAGGGCGGCCGGGGAGCTGTTTTTT. Its translation is CSARDRAAGELFF.

V is TRBV12-3 or TRBV12-4 and J is TRBJ2-7; D may be TRBD2 (7 bases). This CDR3 is built from 15 residues. V lost 3 bases and J lost 0, with 12 bases in between. This CDR3 is CASSFGGAFSYEQYF. In DNA form, the CDR3 reads TGTGCCAGCAGTTTTGGGGGGGCCTTCTCCTACGAGCAGTACTTC.

The chain uses TRBV18 and TRBJ1-1; TRBD1 matches at 11 bases. CDR1 is KGHSH, CDR2 LQKENI, per germline. The CDR3 covers 16 residues. With V trimmed by 2 bases and J by 1 base, 3 bases remained unmatched. Written as DNA, the CDR3 is TGTGCCAGCTCACCATTTGGGACAGGGGGGAACACTGAAGCTTTCTTT. This sequence encodes CASSPFGTGGNTEAFF.

The rearrangement joins TRBV6-2 or TRBV6-3 to TRBJ1-5; 9 bases line up with TRBD1. V shed 3 bases and J 6 bases; nucleotides not matched to a gene: 6. This CDR3 has 15 amino acids. CDR1 MNHEY and CDR2 SVGEGT come from the germline V gene. The CDR3 DNA is TGTGCCAGCAGTTATAGTGGGACAGGGTTTCAGCCCCAGCATTTT. Protein sequence: CASSYSGTGFQPQHF.

This clonotype appeared a single time. A read error may account for a junction end that differs from germline. This sequence joins TRBV20-1 and TRBJ1-2; D may be TRBD1 (5 bases). CDR1 is DFQATT and CDR2 is SNEGSKA in the germline V gene (reference sequence). The CDR3 consists of 15 residues. The CDR3 is CSAPKGTGTNYGNTF. CDR3 nucleotide sequence: TGCAGTGCTCCAAAGGGGACGGGGACTAACTATGGCAACACCTTC.

The chain employs TRBV4-1 and TRBJ2-5, with 7 bases lining up with TRBD1. This CDR3 contains 16 residues. Losses at the gene ends were 2 bases for V and 1 base for J; bases not matched to a gene: 7. Germline assignment: CDR1 MGHRA and CDR2 YSYEKL. The CDR3 protein is CASSQPTTGVQETQYF. CDR3 nucleotides: TGCGCCAGCAGCCAACCAACCACAGGGGTCCAAGAGACCCAGTACTTC.

J is TRBJ2-3 and V is TRBV30; TRBD1 or TRBD2 may be the D gene (6 bases each). Trimming removed 1 base at V and 2 bases at J, with 13 bases between. This CDR3 has 15 amino acids. Germline CDR1 and CDR2: GTSNPN and SVGIG (reference sequence). CDR3 sequence reads: CAWSGGARDTDTQYF. The CDR3, as DNA: TGTGCCTGGAGTGGGGGGGCTAGGGACACAGATACGCAGTATTTT.

The J gene is TRBJ1-2, the V gene TRBV1. TRBV1 is classified as a pseudogene. This CDR3 region has 13 residues. The CDR3 sequence: CTSSQEGEDGYTF. The CDR3 coding sequence is TGCACCAGCAGCCAAGAAGGGGAGGATGGCTACACCTTC.

V usage is TRBV3-1 and J usage is TRBJ1-2; TRBD1 aligns across 7 bases. The CDR3 has 15 amino acids. J lost 6 bases, V lost 0 bases, and 7 bases had no gene match. The V gene's germline CDR1 is LGHDT and CDR2 YNNKEL (reference sequence). CDR3: CASSQDEGQDDGYTF. The CDR3 bases are TGTGCCAGCAGCCAAGATGAAGGACAGGATGATGGCTACACCTTC. The full variable domain, in which reference TRBV3-1 and TRBJ1-2 provide the parts outside the CDR3, is DTAVSQTPKYLVTQMGNDKSIKCEQNLGHDTMYWYKQDSKKFLKIMFSYNNKELIINETVPNRFSPKSPDKAHLNLHINSLELGDSAVYFCASSQDEGQDDGYTFGSGTRLTVV.

This clonotype was observed a single time. This chain connects TRBV30 to TRBJ1-5, with D unresolved. V lost 2 bases, J lost 3 bases, and 8 bases lay in between. The germline V gene has CDR1 GTSNPN and CDR2 SVGIG (reference sequence). This CDR3 has 13 residues. CDR3 nucleotides: TGTGCCTGGAGTCAACAACCCAATCAGCCCCAGCATTTT. Amino acids: CAWSQQPNQPQHF.

The chain recombines TRBV7-8 with TRBJ2-7; no definite D call. The CDR3 is made up of 13 amino acids. The germline CDR1 and CDR2 sequences are SGHVS and FQNEAQ. Trimming removed 2 bases at V and 6 bases at J, with 11 bases between. CDR3 loop: CASSLSRLGEQYF. The CDR3 nucleotides read TGTGCCAGCAGCTTATCGCGGCTTGGCGAGCAGTACTTC.

The chain is built from TRBV4-3 and TRBJ2-2, with TRBD2 matching 9 bases. Germline V gene lookup returns CDR1 LGHNA and CDR2 YSLEER. V gave up 4 bases and J gave up 3 bases; unmatched junction bases: 3. CDR3 length: 15 amino acids. This CDR3 is CASSLVAGDTGELFF. Written as DNA, the CDR3 is TGCGCCAGCAGCCTAGTAGCGGGGGACACCGGGGAGCTGTTTTTT.

V gene TRBV20-1 combines with J gene TRBJ1-1, with D possibly matching TRBD1 (6 bases). The CDR3 sequence is 15 residues long. V lost 1 base to trimming and J lost 4 bases, with 16 bases between them. Germline lookup yields CDR1 DFQATT and CDR2 SNEGSKA (reference sequence). The CDR3 protein is CSARVRGGVITEAFF. CDR3 coding DNA: TGCAGTGCTAGAGTTCGGGGGGGCGTCATCACTGAAGCTTTCTTT.

The chain employs TRBV5-8 and TRBJ2-2; possible D gene TRBD1, 5 bases. Trimming removed 2 bases from V and 2 bases from J, with 13 bases in between. CDR3 size: 16 residues. Germline assignment: CDR1 SGHTS and CDR2 YDEGEE. The CDR3 loop is CASSFLGAVNTGELFF. CDR3 nucleotides: TGTGCCAGCAGCTTTTTAGGGGCAGTTAACACCGGGGAGCTGTTTTTT.

J is TRBJ1-5 and V is TRBV20-1; D not resolved. CDR3 length: 13 residues. CDR1 is DFQATT, CDR2 SNEGSKA, per germline (reference sequence). Trimming removed 1 base at V and 5 bases at J, with 9 bases between. CDR3 protein: CSARAAGDQPQHF. DNA for the CDR3: TGCAGTGCTAGAGCGGCCGGGGATCAGCCCCAGCATTTT.

The chain has TRBV6-1 and TRBJ2-5; a possible D gene is TRBD1 (6 bases). Per the germline V gene, CDR1 is MNHNS and CDR2 is SASEGT. V shed 8 bases and J shed 1 base, with 14 bases lying between them. This CDR3 contains 14 residues. The CDR3 is CASRPGTFQETQYF. For the CDR3, the DNA is TGTGCCAGCCGCCCCGGGACATTCCAAGAGACCCAGTACTTC.